The 23 T cell receptor beta chains below come from one sample, sequenced in a study of radiotherapy plus CTLA-4 blockade in lung cancer. Data came from immunoSEQ multiplex PCR; TCRdb stores just in-frame clones and leaves some out. The data show about 77,000 clones, with under 75% seen just once and more than 8% held by the top ten. Sequenced here: peripheral blood, sampled from a patient treated with radiotherapy plus ipilimumab. The receptors originated from a human donor with non-small cell lung cancer whose response to radiotherapy plus ipilimumab could not be evaluated.

This chain uses TRBV19 with TRBJ2-7; D perhaps matches TRBD1 (5 bases). The CDR3 runs to 15 residues. The V and J ends lost 2 bases and 4 bases respectively, with 15 bases between them. Germline V gene lookup returns CDR1 LNHDA and CDR2 SQIVND (reference sequence). The CDR3 loop is CASSIMGRAAYEQYF. The CDR3 nucleotides read TGTGCCAGTAGTATAATGGGCAGGGCTGCGTACGAGCAGTACTTC. The whole variable domain, filled in from reference TRBV19 and TRBJ2-7, reads DGGITQSPKYLFRKEGQNVTLSCEQNLNHDAMYWYRQDPGQGLRLIYYSQIVNDFQKGDIAEGYSVSREKKESFPLTVTSAQKNPTAFYLCASSIMGRAAYEQYFGPGTRLTVT.

The rearrangement uses TRBV2 and TRBJ1-2; 7 bases are shared with TRBD1. Per germline, CDR1 SNHLY and CDR2 FYNNEI. The CDR3 consists of 12 residues. After removal of 5 bases from V and 11 bases from J, the junction contained 8 bases not matched to a gene. In DNA form, the CDR3 reads TGTGCCAGCAGTCCCCGACAGGGTAGATACACCTTC. This encodes CASSPRQGRYTF.

The chain couples TRBV5-4 to TRBJ2-5, with D perhaps TRBD2 (6 bases). The better agreement between TRBJ2-7 and the DNA end casts doubt on the J call. The CDR3 spans 14 residues. Germline CDR1 and CDR2: SGHNT and YYREEE (reference sequence). CDR3 DNA sequence: TGTGCCAGCAGCTTGGATGGGAGGCGAGCCGAGCAGTACTTC. As protein: CASSLDGRRAEQYF.

Here the CDR3 reads CAWSVVQNNSPLHF. Written as DNA, the CDR3 is TGTGCCTGGAGTGTAGTACAGAATAATTCACCCCTCCACTTT. The chain combines TRBV30 with TRBJ1-6; no clear D gene. V dropped 0 bases and J dropped 5 bases, with 8 bases sitting between them. The length of the CDR3 is 14 residues. Germline CDR1 is GTSNPN and CDR2 is SVGIG (reference sequence).

The chain uses TRBV4-3 and TRBJ1-1, with D perhaps TRBD1 (5 bases). This CDR3 is built from 14 residues. Deletions cut 0 bases from V and 3 bases from J, with 8 bases between. CDR1 and CDR2 (germline): LGHNA, YSLEER. The CDR3 sequence: CASSQEVGDTEAFF. CDR3 DNA: TGCGCCAGCAGCCAAGAGGTAGGGGACACTGAAGCTTTCTTT.

The chain's CDR3 is CASSIRLAASYEQYF. CDR3 bases: TGTGCCAGCAGCATACGACTAGCGGCCTCCTACGAGCAGTACTTC. V is TRBV7-9 and J is TRBJ2-5; 9 nucleotides match TRBD2. The DNA end lines up better with TRBJ2-7; the J call may be wrong. The CDR3 loop spans 15 amino acids. Germline assignment: CDR1 SEHNR and CDR2 FQNEAQ (reference sequence).

The J gene is TRBJ1-2, the V gene TRBV5-5, with D hard to call. Trimming cost V 0 bases and J 8 bases, with 8 bases left between them. The CDR3 consists of 12 residues. CDR1 SGHKS and CDR2 YYEKEE come from the germline V gene (reference sequence). The CDR3 here is CASSLDARGYTF. The CDR3 DNA sequence: TGTGCCAGCAGCTTGGACGCTCGGGGCTACACCTTC.

This chain uses TRBV5-1 with TRBJ2-7; D is possibly TRBD2 (6 bases). The V end lost 0 bases, the J end lost 7 bases, and 11 bases lay between the germline ends. Per the germline V gene, CDR1 is SGHRS and CDR2 is YFSETQ. The CDR3 runs to 13 residues. In nucleotides, the CDR3 is TGCGCCAGCAGCTTGGCCCCGGGGGAGGAGCAGTACTTC. It encodes CASSLAPGEEQYF.

This chain connects TRBV7-9 to TRBJ1-1; 9 nucleotides align to TRBD1. CDR3 length: 13 amino acids. Germline CDR1 reads SEHNR; CDR2 reads FQNEAQ (reference sequence). V was clipped by 5 bases and J by 7 bases; unmatched bases: 5. The DNA of the CDR3 is TGTGCCAGCAGCCCACAGGGGGCGAGTGAAGCTTTCTTT. Protein product: CASSPQGASEAFF.

This chain links TRBV19 with TRBJ1-1; 7 bases map to TRBD1. The V gene's germline CDR1 is LNHDA and CDR2 SQIVND (reference sequence). V trimming: 8 bases; J trimming: 4 bases; junction bases outside the gene matches: 7. CDR3 length equals 13 residues. The CDR3 loop is CASWRQGGTEAFF. In nucleotides, the CDR3 is TGTGCCAGTTGGCGTCAGGGGGGCACTGAAGCTTTCTTT.

The gene calls are TRBV5-4 and TRBJ1-4; 7 positions agree with TRBD1. Trimming took 3 bases from V and 4 from J; bases not matched to a gene: 9. This CDR3 region has 16 residues. CDR1 is SGHNT, CDR2 YYREEE, per germline (reference sequence). The CDR3 reads CASSYRTGEDNEKLFF. Here the CDR3 DNA reads TGTGCCAGCAGCTACCGGACAGGAGAAGATAATGAAAAACTGTTTTTT.

This clone was picked up a small number of times. This chain uses TRBV4-1 with TRBJ2-7; 11 nucleotides agree with TRBD1. CDR3 size: 14 residues. Germline V gene lookup returns CDR1 MGHRA and CDR2 YSYEKL. V was pared by 1 base and J by 6 bases, with 2 bases of the junction left unmatched. The CDR3 sequence is CASSQGTGGFEQYF. CDR3 bases: TGCGCCAGCAGCCAAGGGACAGGGGGCTTCGAGCAGTACTTC.

This chain connects TRBV11-2 to TRBJ1-2, with 10 positions matching TRBD1. The V and J ends lost 0 bases and 5 bases, in that order; junction bases with no gene match: 3. The CDR3 totals 15 residues. Per germline, CDR1 SGHAT and CDR2 FQNNGV. This CDR3 reads CASSLEGTGVYGYTF. As DNA, the CDR3 is TGTGCCAGCAGCTTAGAAGGGACAGGGGTATATGGCTACACCTTC. Drawing the rest from reference TRBV11-2 and TRBJ1-2, the complete variable domain is EAGVAQSPRYKIIEKRQSVAFWCNPISGHATLYWYQQILGQGPKLLIQFQNNGVVDDSQLPKDRFSAERLKGVDSTLKIQPAKLEDSAVYLCASSLEGTGVYGYTFGSGTRLTVV.

The chain couples TRBV27 to TRBJ2-5, with TRBD1 as a possible D gene (6 bases). Between the trimmed V and J ends, which lost 6 bases and 1 base, there was a span of 12 bases. CDR1 MNHEY and CDR2 SMNVEV come from the germline V gene (reference sequence). The CDR3 sequence is 14 residues long. CDR3 coding DNA: TGTGCCAGCAGCCTACAGGGCCCCCAAGAGACCCAGTACTTC. This gives the protein CASSLQGPQETQYF.

The rearrangement joins TRBV28 to TRBJ2-1; the match to TRBD2 covers 16 bases. Germline CDR1 MDHEN, CDR2 SYDVKM. This CDR3 region has 18 residues. V shed 7 bases and J 5 bases; nucleotides not matched to a gene: 11. CDR3 coding DNA: TGTGCCAGCAATAAACCGGGACTAGCGGGAGGGCCGGACAATGAGCAGTTCTTC. This translates into CASNKPGLAGGPDNEQFF.

The chain has TRBV27 and TRBJ2-2; 8 bases are a match to TRBD1. After removal of 7 bases from V and 4 bases from J, the junction contained 2 bases not matched to a gene. Germline assignment: CDR1 MNHEY and CDR2 SMNVEV (reference sequence). The CDR3 totals 13 residues. The CDR3 protein is CASTDRATGELFF. CDR3 in DNA: TGTGCCAGCACGGACAGGGCCACCGGGGAGCTGTTTTTT.

The V and J genes are TRBV7-9 and TRBJ2-2; TRBD1 matches at 8 bases. Germline V CDR1 and CDR2: SEHNR, FQNEAQ (reference sequence). The CDR3 is made up of 14 amino acids. The trim removed 3 bases at V and 5 bases at J, leaving 2 bases unmatched. The CDR3 sequence is CASSLDRVTGELFF. The CDR3 bases are TGTGCCAGCAGCTTGGACAGGGTGACCGGGGAGCTGTTTTTT.

This chain connects TRBV5-1 to TRBJ2-7, with 9 bases aligning to TRBD2. With 0 bases clipped from V and 5 bases from J, the junction kept 9 bases outside the gene matches. Germline assignment: CDR1 SGHRS and CDR2 YFSETQ. CDR3 length equals 16 residues. This CDR3 is CASSLEGLAGTHEQYF. The CDR3 bases are TGCGCCAGCAGCTTGGAAGGCCTAGCGGGAACCCACGAGCAGTACTTC.

The chain employs TRBV9 and TRBJ2-1; D is perhaps TRBD2 (6 bases). With 3 bases removed from V and 8 bases from J, the gap between germline ends came to 15 bases. Looked up from germline, CDR1 is SGDLS and CDR2 is YYNGEE. The CDR3 contains 14 residues. Written as DNA, the CDR3 is TGTGCCAGCAGCGCATCCGGGAGTTTGCATGAGCAGTTCTTC. Amino acid sequence: CASSASGSLHEQFF.

In this sample, this clone turned up many times. This chain uses TRBV5-6 with TRBJ1-3; D unresolved. The CDR3 length is 17 residues. V gave up 1 base and J gave up 0 bases, with 14 bases separating them. Germline CDR1 and CDR2: SGHDT and YYEEEE. The CDR3 DNA sequence: TGTGCCAGCAGCTTGATCAATCCGGTCTACTCTGGAAACACCATATATTTT. Its protein is CASSLINPVYSGNTIYF.

V usage is TRBV20-1 and J usage is TRBJ2-7; tentative D call: TRBD1 (6 bases). The CDR3 consists of 11 residues. Per germline, CDR1 DFQATT and CDR2 SNEGSKA (reference sequence). Between the trimmed V and J ends, which lost 6 bases and 7 bases, there was a span of 13 bases. This CDR3 is CSAAGTNEQYF. Written as DNA, the CDR3 is TGCAGTGCAGCCGGGACAAATGAGCAGTACTTC.

This clone was picked up a small number of times. The chain links TRBV6-6 to TRBJ1-5, with D perhaps matching TRBD1 (6 bases). This CDR3 has 15 residues. Deletions cut 1 base from V and 5 bases from J, with 12 bases between. Looked up from germline, CDR1 is MNHNY and CDR2 is SVGAGI (reference sequence). The CDR3: CASSYYGTTDQPQHF. CDR3 in DNA: TGTGCCAGCAGTTACTATGGGACAACGGATCAGCCCCAGCATTTT.

The gene calls are TRBV7-9 and TRBJ1-4; TRBD1 matches at 9 bases. Germline values: CDR1 SEHNR, CDR2 FQNEAQ (reference sequence). This CDR3 comprises 14 residues. Trimming at V came to 5 bases and at J to 7 bases, leaving 5 bases not matched to a gene. CDR3 in amino acids: CASSLGTGREKLFF. DNA of the CDR3: TGTGCCAGCAGCCTTGGGACAGGGCGTGAAAAACTGTTTTTT.